This T cell receptor (beta chain) originates from a study of beta chain features in type 1 diabetes. Regarding the study as a whole: In all four CD4+ subsets, TCRB CDR3 length was significantly, moderately reduced in type 1 diabetes.

On this clone itself: Its antigen is currently unknown.

This CDR3 comprises 18 residues. J lost 3 bases, V lost 0 bases, and 9 bases had no gene match. CDR1 and CDR2 from the germline V gene are LGHNA and YSLEER. The isolated RNA, all of it, was reverse transcribed, so expressed TCRB transcripts were what got sequenced. Some clones are missing from TCRdb's copy, which holds only in-frame ones; the method was immunoSEQ multiplex PCR. This table holds 150,000 to 200,000 clones, more than 60% found once. Sequenced sample: naive CD4+ T cells from blood. The chain combines TRBV4-3 with TRBJ2-1; 9 bases fit TRBD2. The TCR sequence derives from a man aged 25 to 40 with type 1 diabetes. Written as DNA, the CDR3 is TGCGCCAGCAGCCAAGATGGCCTCGCGGGGGGGCTCTACAATGAGCAGTTCTTC. This codes for CASSQDGLAGGLYNEQFF.